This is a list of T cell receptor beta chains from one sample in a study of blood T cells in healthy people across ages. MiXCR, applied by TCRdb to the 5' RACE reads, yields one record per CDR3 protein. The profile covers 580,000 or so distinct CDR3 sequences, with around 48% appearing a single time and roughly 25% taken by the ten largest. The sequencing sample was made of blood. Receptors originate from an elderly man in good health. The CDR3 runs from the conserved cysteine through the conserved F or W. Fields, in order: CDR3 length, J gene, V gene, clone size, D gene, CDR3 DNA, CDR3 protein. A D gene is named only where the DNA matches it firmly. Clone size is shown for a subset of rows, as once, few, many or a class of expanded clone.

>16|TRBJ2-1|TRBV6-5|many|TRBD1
TGTGCCAGCAGTCCCCGGGACAGGGGGCGGATCGATGAGCAGTTCTTC
CASSPRDRGRIDEQFF
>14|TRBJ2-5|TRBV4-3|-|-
TGCGCCAGCAGCCAAGAGTGGAGGGAGGAGACCCAGTACTTC
CASSQEWREETQYF
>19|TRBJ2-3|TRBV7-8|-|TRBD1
TGTGCCAGCAGCTTCGGAGGACAGGAATGGACCCCGAGCACAGATACGCAGTATTTT
CASSFGGQEWTPSTDTQYF
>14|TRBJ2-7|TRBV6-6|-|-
TGTGCCAGCGGATTAACGAGGTTCTCCTACGAGCAGTACTTC
CASGLTRFSYEQYF
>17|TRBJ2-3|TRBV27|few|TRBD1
TGTGCCAGCAGTTTAGGGCGGGACAGGGGGCAGACAGATACGCAGTATTTT
CASSLGRDRGQTDTQYF
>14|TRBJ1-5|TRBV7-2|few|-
TGTGCCAGCAGCTTATGGGGTAGCAATCAGCCCCAGCATTTT
CASSLWGSNQPQHF
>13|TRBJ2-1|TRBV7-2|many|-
TGTGCCAGCAGCTTAGGTCCCTACAATGAGCAGTTCTTC
CASSLGPYNEQFF
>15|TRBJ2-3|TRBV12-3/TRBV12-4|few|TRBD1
TGTGCCAGCAGTTTTTGGAGACAGGGGACAGATACGCAGTATTTT
CASSFWRQGTDTQYF
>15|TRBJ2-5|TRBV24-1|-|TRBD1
TGTGCCACCAGTGACCATGGACAGGGGACGGAGACCCAGTACTTC
CATSDHGQGTETQYF
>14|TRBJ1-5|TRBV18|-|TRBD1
TGTGCCAGCTCTCTAACAGGGGCGGGACAGCCCCAGCATTTT
CASSLTGAGQPQHF
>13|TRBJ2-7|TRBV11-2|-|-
TGTGCCAGCAGGGGGGTGCAGAGCTACGAGCAGTACTTC
CASRGVQSYEQYF
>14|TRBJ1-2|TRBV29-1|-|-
TGCAGCGTTGGGCAGGGAACTACTAACTATGGCTACACCTTC
CSVGQGTTNYGYTF
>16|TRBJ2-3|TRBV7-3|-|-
TGTGCCAGCAGCTTAACGAAATGGTCTAGCACAGATACGCAGTATTTT
CASSLTKWSSTDTQYF
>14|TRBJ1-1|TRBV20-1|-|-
TGCAGTGCTAGACCTAGACAGGCCCCCACTGAAGCTTTCTTT
CSARPRQAPTEAFF
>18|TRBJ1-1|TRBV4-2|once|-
TGTGCCAGCAGCCAAGATGTGTCGGCGGCGGGCAGGAACACTGAAGCTTTCTTT
CASSQDVSAAGRNTEAFF
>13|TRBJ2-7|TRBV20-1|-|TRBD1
TGCAGTCCCACCCGACAGGGCACCAACGAGCAGTACTTC
CSPTRQGTNEQYF
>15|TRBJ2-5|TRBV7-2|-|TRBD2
TGTGCCAGCAGCTTAGTCGTAGGGAGGGAGGAGACCCAGTACTTC
CASSLVVGREETQYF
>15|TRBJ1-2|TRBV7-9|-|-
TGTGCCAGCAGCTTACATTCCGACAGGCTTGGAGGCTACACCTTC
CASSLHSDRLGGYTF
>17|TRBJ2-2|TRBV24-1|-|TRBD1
TGTGCCACCAGCAGTCCGGGACAGGGATTGAACACCGGGGAGCTGTTTTTT
CATSSPGQGLNTGELFF
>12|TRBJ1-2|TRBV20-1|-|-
TGCAGTGCGGGCAGCCTCCTGGACGGCTACACCTTC
CSAGSLLDGYTF
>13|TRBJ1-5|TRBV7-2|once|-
TGTGCCAGCAGTCCATGGCGGGATCAGCCCCAGCATTTT
CASSPWRDQPQHF
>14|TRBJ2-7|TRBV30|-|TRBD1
TGTGCCTGGATCCCGGGACAGGGAACCTACGAGCAGTACTTC
CAWIPGQGTYEQYF
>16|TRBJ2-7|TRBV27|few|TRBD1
TGTGCCAGCAGTCTCCGTACAGGGGGCGCGTCCTACGAGCAGTACTTC
CASSLRTGGASYEQYF
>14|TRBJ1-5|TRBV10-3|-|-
TGTGCCATCAGTTCAGACCGAGGAGATCAGCCCCAGCATTTT
CAISSDRGDQPQHF
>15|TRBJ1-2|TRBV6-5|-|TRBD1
TGTGCCGGCAGTTACGACCGGGACAGCGGCTATGGCTACACCTTC
CAGSYDRDSGYGYTF
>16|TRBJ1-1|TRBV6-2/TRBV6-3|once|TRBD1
TGTGCCAGCAGTTCCGCGGACAGGGGATGGGACACTGAAGCTTTCTTT
CASSSADRGWDTEAFF
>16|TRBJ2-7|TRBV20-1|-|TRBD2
TGCAGTGCTAGAGATCCAAGCGGGAGGACCTTCTACGAGCAGTACTTC
CSARDPSGRTFYEQYF
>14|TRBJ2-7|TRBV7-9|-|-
TGTGCCAGCAGCTTAGCCCGGGCTGACTACGAGCAGTACTTC
CASSLARADYEQYF
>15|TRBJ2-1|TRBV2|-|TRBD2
TGTGCCAGCAGTGAACAACTAGCGGGAGTTCATGAGCAGTTCTTC
CASSEQLAGVHEQFF
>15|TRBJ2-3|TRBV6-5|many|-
TGTGCCAGCAGGACGACAGTGCCTTTGGAAGATACGCAGTATTTT
CASRTTVPLEDTQYF
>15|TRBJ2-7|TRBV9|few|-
TGTGCCAGCAGCATCAGGGGAAATTCCTACAATGAGCAGTACTTC
CASSIRGNSYNEQYF
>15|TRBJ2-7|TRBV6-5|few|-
TGTGCCAGCAGTTATAGAGAAGTCACGGGCTACGAGCAGTACTTC
CASSYREVTGYEQYF
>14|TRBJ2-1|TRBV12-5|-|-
TGTGCTAGTGGTTTGCAGGGCTCCTACAATGAGCAGTTCTTC
CASGLQGSYNEQFF
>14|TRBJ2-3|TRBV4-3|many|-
TGCGCCAGCAGCCAAGGGTTCGGTACAGATACGCAGTATTTT
CASSQGFGTDTQYF
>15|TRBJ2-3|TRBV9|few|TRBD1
TGTGCCAGCAGCGCGGGACAGGGCGGCACAGATACGCAGTATTTT
CASSAGQGGTDTQYF
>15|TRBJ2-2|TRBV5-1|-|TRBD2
TGCGCCAGCAGCCTCTCCGGACTAGTGATCGGGGAGCTGTTTTTT
CASSLSGLVIGELFF
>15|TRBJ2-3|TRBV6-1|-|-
TGTGCCAGCAGTGAGAGACAACCCAGCACAGATACGCAGTATTTT
CASSERQPSTDTQYF
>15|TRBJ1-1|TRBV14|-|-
TGTGCCAGCAGCCTAGGGCGCGCGGGGACGACTGAAGCTTTCTTT
CASSLGRAGTTEAFF
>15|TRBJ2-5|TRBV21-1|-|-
TGTGCCAGCAGCAAAACAGTAGTGGGGGAAGAGACCCAGTACTTC
CASSKTVVGEETQYF
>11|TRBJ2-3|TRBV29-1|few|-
TGCAGCGTTGAAACTACAGATACGCAGTATTTT
CSVETTDTQYF
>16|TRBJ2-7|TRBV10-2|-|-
TGCGCCAGCAGGGACGGACGGAAGCTGCCCCCCTACGAGCAGTACTTC
CASRDGRKLPPYEQYF
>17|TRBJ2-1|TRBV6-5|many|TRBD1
TGTGCCAGCAGTTACACGATGGGGCAGGGGGTCGGTAATGAGCAGTTCTTC
CASSYTMGQGVGNEQFF
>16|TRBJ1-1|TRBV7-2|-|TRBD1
TGTGCCAGCAGCTTATTTGCAGGGGGGGACAACACTGAAGCTTTCTTT
CASSLFAGGDNTEAFF
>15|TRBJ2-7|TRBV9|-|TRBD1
TGTGCCAGCAGCGTCGGACAGGGGGCCTCCTACGAGCAGTACTTC
CASSVGQGASYEQYF
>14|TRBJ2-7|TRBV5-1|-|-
TGCGCCAGCAGCCCGGTGGGGGATCCGGTCGAGCAGTACTTC
CASSPVGDPVEQYF
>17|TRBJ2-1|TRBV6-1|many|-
TGTGCCAGCAGCCGACCGGGACTCCGTTTGGCCCACAATGAGCAGTTCTTC
CASSRPGLRLAHNEQFF
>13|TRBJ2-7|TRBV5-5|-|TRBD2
TGTGCCAGCAGCAACGGACTAGCCTACGAGCAGTACTTC
CASSNGLAYEQYF
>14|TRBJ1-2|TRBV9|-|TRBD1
TGTGCCAGCAGCCCACAGGGGGCAGTGAATGGCTACACCTTC
CASSPQGAVNGYTF
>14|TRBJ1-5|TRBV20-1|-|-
TGCAGTGCTAGTGAAAGACAGGGCAATCAGCCCCAGCATTTT
CSASERQGNQPQHF
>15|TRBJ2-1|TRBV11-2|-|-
TGTGCCAGCAGCTTTTCAGCGGGTACCTACAATGAGCAGTTCTTC
CASSFSAGTYNEQFF
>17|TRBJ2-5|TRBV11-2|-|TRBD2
TGTGCCAGCAGCCGACGGCGTGGCGGGAGAGTACAAGAGACCCAGTACTTC
CASSRRRGGRVQETQYF